Below are 9 T cell receptor beta chains sequenced from a single sample in a study of early T cells in non-severe SARS-CoV-2 infection. TCRdb reprocessed the 5' RACE reads with MiXCR, giving one entry per CDR3 protein. The sample holds some 64,000 distinct CDR3 sequences, 13% seen once. Sequencing was done on a sample of whole blood. These TCRs come from an adult who was a healthcare worker with PCR-confirmed SARS-CoV-2 infection or an uninfected control (not recorded which).

This clonotype was recorded many times. The CDR3 nucleotides are TGTGCCAGCATGGAGGCCGCCTTGGCGCAAAACTACGAGCAGTACTTC. Translating gives CASMEAALAQNYEQYF. This chain connects TRBV6-2 or TRBV6-3 to TRBJ2-7; a possible D gene is TRBD2 (5 bases). The CDR3 contains 16 residues. V was pared by 7 bases and J by 3 bases, with 22 bases between. Germline loops: CDR1 MNHEY, CDR2 SVGEGT.

This chain uses TRBV6-5 with TRBJ2-3, with 9 bases matching TRBD2. This CDR3 spans 15 amino acids. The V gene end was trimmed by 6 bases and the J gene end by 5 bases; junction bases not matched to a gene: 9. Germline-derived CDR1 and CDR2 are MNHEY and SVGAGI. CDR3 in DNA: TGTGCCAGCAGCTGGAGCGGGAGGCCGGAAGATACGCAGTATTTT. Its protein is CASSWSGRPEDTQYF.

This clonotype was found many times. J is TRBJ1-1 and V is TRBV29-1; D is possibly TRBD1 (5 bases). The CDR3 loop spans 14 amino acids. Germline V gene data show CDR1 as SQVTM and CDR2 as ANQGSEA. Trimming removed 4 bases from V and 0 bases from J, with 12 bases in between. The CDR3 region has the DNA TGCAGCGTTGCCAGGGAGGGCCTGAACACTGAAGCTTTCTTT. It codes for CSVAREGLNTEAFF.

This clonotype came up many times. The chain employs TRBV7-9 and TRBJ2-7; D could derive from TRBD1 or TRBD2 (5 bases each). This CDR3 contains 14 residues. The germline gives CDR1 SEHNR, CDR2 FQNEAQ (reference sequence). The ends were cut back, 5 bases at V and 2 bases at J, with 13 bases in the middle. The CDR3 sequence is CASSRGDGTYEQYF. The CDR3, as DNA: TGTGCCAGCAGCCGAGGGGACGGAACCTACGAGCAGTACTTC.

CDR3 in amino acids: CASFSSYNEKLFF. The CDR3 nucleotides are TGTGCCAGTTTTTCGTCTTATAATGAAAAACTGTTTTTT. The V call is TRBV12-3 or TRBV12-4, the J call TRBJ1-4; D gene unclear. Trimming cost V 9 bases and J 4 bases, with 12 bases left between them. This CDR3 spans 13 amino acids.

About this clonotype: One end of the junction is discordant with germline, which a read error may explain. The chain combines TRBV7-6 with TRBJ1-2; 9 nucleotides line up with TRBD1. CDR1 and CDR2 (germline): SGHVS, FNYEAQ. CDR3 length: 15 amino acids. CDR3 DNA sequence: TGTGCCGGCAGCCCCAGACAGGGGGCTAACTATGGCTACACCTTC. Translation gives CAGSPRQGANYGYTF.

As regards this clonotype: Because the CDR3 is missing its conserved closing phenylalanine or tryptophan, this is likely a read error. The chain employs TRBV20-1 and TRBJ2-3; 13 bases are a match to TRBD2. V shed 3 bases, J shed 3 bases, and the junction held 3 bases outside the gene matches. Germline loops: CDR1 DFQATT, CDR2 SNEGSKA (reference sequence). This CDR3 region has 15 residues. CDR3 DNA sequence: TGCAGTGCTAGTCAACTAGCGGGAGGGACAGATACGCAGTATTCT. This gives the protein CSASQLAGGTDTQYS.

The chain joins TRBV6-2 or TRBV6-3 to TRBJ2-3; 7 bases match TRBD2. The V gene end was trimmed by 10 bases and the J gene end by 4 bases; junction bases not matched to a gene: 14. Germline V lookup: CDR1 MNHEY, CDR2 SVGEGT. The CDR3 contains 15 residues. This CDR3 reads CATSIGGSRADTQYF. The CDR3 DNA reads as TGTGCCACCTCGATTGGCGGGAGTAGGGCAGATACGCAGTATTTT.

V gene TRBV25-1 combines with J gene TRBJ2-2; no clear D. Trimming took 6 bases from V and 0 from J, leaving 8 bases between them. Germline-derived CDR1 and CDR2 are MGHDK and SYGVNS. The CDR3 has 14 residues. This CDR3 is CASRRRSNTGELFF. The DNA of the CDR3 is TGTGCCAGCAGGAGACGGTCGAACACCGGGGAGCTGTTTTTT.